This TCR beta chain was profiled in a study of tumor and adjacent non-tumor tissue in lung cancer. The overall study: Histology: under 15 adenocarcinoma, a couple of squamous cell carcinoma, 1 small cell lung cancer. Patients were aged roughly 31 to 76, some 10 men and about five women, stage I to III. Findings and caveats of the study: Normal lung showed higher cumulative top 100 clone frequency than tumor. Tumor TCR diversity, when higher, was linked to shorter survival.

On this clonotype itself: Its target is not known.

Three rounds of nested PCR, following a modified ARM-PCR protocol, produced the TCRbeta library. TCRdb processed the multiplex PCR reads anew with MiXCR; each CDR3 protein has one entry. This table has approximately 110,000 distinct CDR3 sequences, around 80% appearing once. The CDR3 has 15 amino acids. Trimming pared 8 bases from V and 4 bases from J, leaving 17 bases between. The V gene's germline CDR1 is SGHNT and CDR2 YENEEA. The template was RNA from unsorted bulk tissue. The rearrangement links TRBV11-3 to TRBJ2-2, with D tentatively TRBD1 (6 bases). This clonotype was obtained from a woman aged 55-70 years with non-small cell lung cancer. The specimen was lung tumor tissue. The CDR3: CASCPGTRVTGELFF. The CDR3 bases are TGTGCCAGCTGTCCCGGGACAAGGGTCACCGGGGAGCTGTTTTTT.